Given below is one T cell receptor (beta chain) in context. The sample originates from a study of immune cell composition in non-small cell lung cancer. This CDR3 comprises 12 residues. In germline, CDR1 is SGHVS, CDR2 FNYEAQ. The V gene lost 5 bases and the J gene lost 4 bases, with 6 bases spanning the gap. Repertoires were generated with immunoSEQ multiplex PCR, while TCRdb's copy carries only in-frame clones and drops some. In the table there are 6,000 to 8,000 clones, around 82% of which are singletons. The sample was lung tumor tissue. V usage is TRBV7-6 and J usage is TRBJ1-3; D unresolved. This sequence originates from a human donor with non-small cell lung cancer. The CDR3 DNA sequence: TGTGCCAGCAGCAGATCCGGAAACACCATATATTTT. As protein: CASSRSGNTIYF.